This T cell receptor beta chain was observed in a study of Ad26.COV2.S vaccination and SARS-CoV-2 variants. Study background: This donor came from the COV1001 trial of Ad26.COV2.S. Study-wide results and limits: The study found similar non-spike TCR breadth in vaccine and placebo recipients.

Profiled with immunoSEQ multiplex PCR; TCRdb holds only in-frame clones, not every one. The sample carries hundreds of thousands of clones, roughly nine tenths recorded once. A word on this clone: Its antigen remains unidentified.

The treatment denotes: about 20 received Ad26.COV2.S at low or high dose, single or two shots; 5 received placebo; per-sample allocation not given. Sample collection was performed on day 63 after the first vaccine or placebo injection. There are 19 residues in the CDR3. Trimming cost V 2 bases and J 5 bases; bases outside gene matches: 21. V gene TRBV5-3 combines with J gene TRBJ1-1; 7 bases agree with TRBD1. TRBV5-3 is flagged as an ORF with uncertain function. Material: peripheral blood, obtained in a trial of Ad26.COV2.S vaccine versus placebo. The TCR comes from a person between 18 and 59 years old who received the Ad26.COV2.S COVID-19 vaccine or a placebo. The DNA for the CDR3 is TGTGCCAGAAGCTTCCGGGACAGCTCCTTCCCCACCCGCTTGACTGAAGCTTTCTTT. Its protein product is CARSFRDSSFPTRLTEAFF.